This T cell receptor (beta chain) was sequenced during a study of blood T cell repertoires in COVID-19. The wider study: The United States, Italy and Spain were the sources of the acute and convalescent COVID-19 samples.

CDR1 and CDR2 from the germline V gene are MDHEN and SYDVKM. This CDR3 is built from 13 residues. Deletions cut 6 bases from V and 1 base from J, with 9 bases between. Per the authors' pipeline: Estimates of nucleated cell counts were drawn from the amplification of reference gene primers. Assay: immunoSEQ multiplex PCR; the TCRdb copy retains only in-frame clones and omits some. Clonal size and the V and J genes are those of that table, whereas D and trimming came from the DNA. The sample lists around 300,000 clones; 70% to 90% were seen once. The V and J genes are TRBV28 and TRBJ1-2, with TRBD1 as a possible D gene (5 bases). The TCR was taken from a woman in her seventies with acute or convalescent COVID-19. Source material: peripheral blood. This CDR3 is CASRLQGNYGYTF. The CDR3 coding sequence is TGTGCCAGCAGGTTGCAGGGTAACTATGGCTACACCTTC.